This entry describes one T cell receptor (beta chain). Some clones are missing from TCRdb's copy, which holds only in-frame ones; the method was immunoSEQ multiplex PCR. The sample includes 2 million to 2.5 million clones, around 92% of them seen just once. The data stem from a study of shared clonotypes between healthy human individuals. Study-wide background: Per donor, CD8 memory used one plate, CD8 naive used two, CD4 memory used three and CD4 naive used three.

The length of the CDR3 is 20 residues. V lost 10 bases to trimming and J lost 0 bases; unmatched junction nucleotides: 24. This chain connects TRBV23-1 to TRBJ2-3; 8 nucleotides align to TRBD1. TRBV23-1 is an ORF for which the function is uncertain. The sequence derives from a man between 18 and 29 years old in good health. Some clones in this sample may be carry-over from other donors' samples. What was sequenced was naive CD4+ T cells from PBMCs. Subset described: CD45RA+ positively selected. The CDR3 sequence is CANRIEDRVWRATSTDTQYF. The CDR3 DNA reads TGCGCCAACCGTATCGAGGACAGGGTTTGGCGGGCCACTAGCACAGATACGCAGTATTTT.